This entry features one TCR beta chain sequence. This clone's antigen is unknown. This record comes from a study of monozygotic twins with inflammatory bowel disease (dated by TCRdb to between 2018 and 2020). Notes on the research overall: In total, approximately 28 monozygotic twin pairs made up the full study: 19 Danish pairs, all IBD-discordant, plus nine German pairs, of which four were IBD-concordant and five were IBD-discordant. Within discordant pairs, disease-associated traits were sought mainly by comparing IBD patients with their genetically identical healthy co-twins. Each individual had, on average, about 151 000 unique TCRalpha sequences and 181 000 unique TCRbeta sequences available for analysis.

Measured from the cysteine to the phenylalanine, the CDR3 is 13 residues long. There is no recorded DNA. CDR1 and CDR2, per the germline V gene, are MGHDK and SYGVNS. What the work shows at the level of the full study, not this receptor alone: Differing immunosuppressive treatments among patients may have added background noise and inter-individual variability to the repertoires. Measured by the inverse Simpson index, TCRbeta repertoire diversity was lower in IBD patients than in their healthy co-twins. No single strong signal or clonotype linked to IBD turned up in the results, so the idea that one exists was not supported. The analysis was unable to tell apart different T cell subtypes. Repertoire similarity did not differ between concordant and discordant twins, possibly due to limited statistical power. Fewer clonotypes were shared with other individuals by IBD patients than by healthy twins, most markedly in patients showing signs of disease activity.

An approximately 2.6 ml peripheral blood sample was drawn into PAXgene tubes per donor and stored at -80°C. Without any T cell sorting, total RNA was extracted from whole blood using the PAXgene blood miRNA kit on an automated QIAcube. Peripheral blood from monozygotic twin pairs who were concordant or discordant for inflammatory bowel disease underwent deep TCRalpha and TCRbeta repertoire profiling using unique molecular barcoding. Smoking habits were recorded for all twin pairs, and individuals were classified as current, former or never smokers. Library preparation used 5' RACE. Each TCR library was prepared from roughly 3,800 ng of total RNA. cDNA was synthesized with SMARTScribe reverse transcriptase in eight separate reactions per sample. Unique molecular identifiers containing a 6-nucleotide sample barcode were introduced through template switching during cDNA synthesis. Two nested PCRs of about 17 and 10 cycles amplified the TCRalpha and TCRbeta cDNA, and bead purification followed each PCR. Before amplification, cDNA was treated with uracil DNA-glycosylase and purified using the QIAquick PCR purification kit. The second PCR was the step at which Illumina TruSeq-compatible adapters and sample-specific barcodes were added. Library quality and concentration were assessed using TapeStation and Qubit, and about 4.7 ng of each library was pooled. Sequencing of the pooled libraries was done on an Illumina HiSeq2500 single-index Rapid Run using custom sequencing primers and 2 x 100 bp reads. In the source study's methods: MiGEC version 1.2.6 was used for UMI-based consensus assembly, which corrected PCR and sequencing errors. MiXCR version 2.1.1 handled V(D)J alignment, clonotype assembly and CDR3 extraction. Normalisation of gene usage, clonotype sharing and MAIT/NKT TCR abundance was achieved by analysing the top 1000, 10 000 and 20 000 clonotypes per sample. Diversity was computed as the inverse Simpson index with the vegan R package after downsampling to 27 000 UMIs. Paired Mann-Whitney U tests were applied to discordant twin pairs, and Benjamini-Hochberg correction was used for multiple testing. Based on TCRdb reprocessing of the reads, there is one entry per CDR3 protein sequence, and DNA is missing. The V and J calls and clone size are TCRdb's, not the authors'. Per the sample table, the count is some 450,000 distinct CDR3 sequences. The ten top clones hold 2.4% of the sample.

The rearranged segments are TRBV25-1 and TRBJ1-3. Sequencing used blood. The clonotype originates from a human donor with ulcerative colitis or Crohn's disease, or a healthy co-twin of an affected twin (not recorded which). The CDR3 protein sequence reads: CASREGAGNTIYF. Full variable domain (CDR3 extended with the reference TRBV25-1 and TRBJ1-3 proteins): EADIYQTPRYLVIGTGKKITLECSQTMGHDKMYWYQQDPGMELHLIHYSYGVNSTEKGDLSSESTVSRIRTEHFPLTLESARPSHTSQYLCASREGAGNTIYFGEGSWLTVV.